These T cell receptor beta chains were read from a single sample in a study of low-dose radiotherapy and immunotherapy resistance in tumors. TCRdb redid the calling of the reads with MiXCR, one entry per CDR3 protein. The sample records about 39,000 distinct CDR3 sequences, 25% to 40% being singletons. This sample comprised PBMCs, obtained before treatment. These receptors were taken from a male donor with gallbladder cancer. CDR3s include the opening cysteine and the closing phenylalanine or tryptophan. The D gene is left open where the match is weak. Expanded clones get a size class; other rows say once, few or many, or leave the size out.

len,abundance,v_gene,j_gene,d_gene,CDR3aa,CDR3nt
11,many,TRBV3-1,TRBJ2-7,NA,CASSQGSGASF,TGTGCCAGCAGCCAAGGGTCGGGGGCAAGCTTC
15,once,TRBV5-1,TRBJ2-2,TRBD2,CASRSGTSGPGELFF,TGCGCCAGCAGATCCGGGACTAGCGGTCCCGGGGAGCTGTTTTTT
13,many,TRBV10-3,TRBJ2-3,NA,CAISRAGPDTQYF,TGTGCCATCAGCAGGGCAGGTCCAGATACGCAGTATTTT
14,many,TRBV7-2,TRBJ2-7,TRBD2,CASSTPGTTYEQYF,TGTGCCAGCAGCACCCCCGGGACTACTTACGAGCAGTACTTC
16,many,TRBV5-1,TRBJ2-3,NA,CASSSGRTSSTDTQYF,TGCGCCAGCAGCAGCGGACGAACTTCTAGCACAGATACGCAGTATTTT
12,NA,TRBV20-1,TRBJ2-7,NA,CSANSGPLEQYF,TGCAGTGCTAACAGCGGGCCCCTCGAGCAGTACTTC
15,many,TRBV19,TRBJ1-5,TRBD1,CASSRQGWEDQPQHF,TGTGCCAGTAGTAGACAGGGGTGGGAAGATCAGCCCCAGCATTTT
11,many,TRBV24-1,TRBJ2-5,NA,CATSDLRTQYF,TGTGCCACCAGTGACCTAAGGACCCAGTACTTC
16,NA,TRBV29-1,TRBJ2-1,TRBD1,CSVEGGTGGYSNEQFF,TGCAGCGTTGAAGGAGGGACAGGGGGCTATAGCAATGAGCAGTTCTTC
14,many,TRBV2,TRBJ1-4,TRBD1,CASRVQGSGEKLFF,TGTGCCAGCAGAGTACAGGGGTCAGGTGAAAAACTGTTTTTT
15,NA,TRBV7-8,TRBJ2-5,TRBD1,CASRTLSGGLETQYF,TGTGCCAGCAGAACACTCTCAGGGGGCTTAGAGACCCAGTACTTC
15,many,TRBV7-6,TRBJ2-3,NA,CASSLAGSLTDTQYF,TGTGCCAGCAGCTTAGCAGGGAGTCTCACAGATACGCAGTATTTT
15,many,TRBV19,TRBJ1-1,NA,CASSIIGRRNTEAFF,TGTGCCAGTAGTATAATAGGACGGCGGAACACTGAAGCTTTCTTT
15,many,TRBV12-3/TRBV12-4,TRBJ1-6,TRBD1,CASSLGEGANSPLHF,TGTGCCAGCAGTTTAGGGGAGGGGGCCAATTCACCCCTCCACTTT
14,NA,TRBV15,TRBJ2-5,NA,CATSPNRIGETQYF,TGTGCCACCAGCCCAAACAGAATTGGAGAGACCCAGTACTTC
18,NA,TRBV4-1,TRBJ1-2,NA,CASSQVIRKRDFLYGYTF,TGCGCCAGCAGCCAAGTCATAAGGAAAAGAGATTTCCTCTATGGCTACACCTTC
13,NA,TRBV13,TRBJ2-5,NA,CASSHRRQETQYF,TGTGCCAGCAGCCATCGTAGGCAAGAGACCCAGTACTTC
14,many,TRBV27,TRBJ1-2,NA,CASSLYSANYGYTF,TGTGCCAGCAGTTTATATTCGGCGAACTATGGCTACACCTTC
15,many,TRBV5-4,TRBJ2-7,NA,CASSLARRGSYEQYF,TGTGCCAGCAGCTTGGCCAGGCGGGGCAGCTACGAGCAGTACTTC
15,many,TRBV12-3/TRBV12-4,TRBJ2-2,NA,CASEHRGLTGELFFF,NA
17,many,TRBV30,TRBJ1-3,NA,CAWSPNPRSRSGNTIYF,TGTGCCTGGAGCCCTAATCCCCGCAGCCGCTCTGGAAACACCATATATTTT
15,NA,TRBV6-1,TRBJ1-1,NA,CASRGRQAMNTEAFF,TGTGCCAGCAGAGGCCGGCAGGCCATGAACACTGAAGCTTTCTTT
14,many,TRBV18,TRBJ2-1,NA,CASSRVTPSNEQFF,TGTGCCAGCTCACGGGTGACTCCCTCGAATGAGCAGTTCTTC
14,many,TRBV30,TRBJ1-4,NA,CAWSQMAGSEKLFF,TGTGCCTGGAGTCAAATGGCAGGTAGTGAAAAACTGTTTTTT
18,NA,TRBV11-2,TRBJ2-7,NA,CASSLGGQLLAPVYEQYF,TGTGCCAGCAGCTTAGGGGGGCAGTTACTAGCACCAGTCTACGAGCAGTACTTC
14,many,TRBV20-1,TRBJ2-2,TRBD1,CSARGQVNTGELFF,TGCAGTGCTAGGGGACAGGTTAACACCGGGGAGCTGTTTTTT
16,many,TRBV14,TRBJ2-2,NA,CASSQAGVGGYRELFF,TGTGCCAGCAGCCAAGCGGGAGTAGGAGGGTACCGGGAGCTGTTTTTT
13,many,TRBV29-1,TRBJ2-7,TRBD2,CSVGLAGAYEQYF,TGCAGCGTGGGACTAGCGGGAGCTTACGAGCAGTACTTC
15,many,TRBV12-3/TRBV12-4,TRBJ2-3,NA,CASSPGGLPTDTQYF,TGTGCCAGCAGTCCCGGGGGCTTGCCCACAGATACGCAGTATTTT
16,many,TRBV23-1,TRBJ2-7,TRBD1,CASSQSGQGASYEQYF,TGCGCCAGCAGTCAGTCTGGACAGGGGGCTTCCTACGAGCAGTACTTC
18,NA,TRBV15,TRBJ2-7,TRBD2,CATSRDVASGSGGYEQYF,TGTGCCACCAGCAGAGATGTGGCTAGCGGGAGTGGGGGCTACGAGCAGTACTTC
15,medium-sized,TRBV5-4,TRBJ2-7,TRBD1,CASSWTGGASYEQYF,TGTGCCAGCAGCTGGACAGGGGGCGCCTCCTACGAGCAGTACTTC
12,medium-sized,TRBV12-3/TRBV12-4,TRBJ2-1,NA,CASGPRSFEQFF,TGTGCCAGCGGGCCTCGAAGTTTTGAGCAGTTCTTC
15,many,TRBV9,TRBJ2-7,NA,CASSVGGSDGGEQYF,TGTGCCAGCAGCGTAGGTGGCTCGGATGGGGGCGAGCAGTACTTC
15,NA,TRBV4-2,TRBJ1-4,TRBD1,CASSQFGQENEKLFF,TGTGCCAGCAGCCAATTTGGACAGGAGAATGAAAAACTGTTTTTT
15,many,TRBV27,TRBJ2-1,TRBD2,CASSLGTSGNNEQFF,TGTGCCAGCAGTTTAGGGACTAGCGGGAATAATGAGCAGTTCTTC
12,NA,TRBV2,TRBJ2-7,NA,CAILRGSYEQYF,TGTGCCATCCTCCGGGGATCCTACGAGCAGTACTTC
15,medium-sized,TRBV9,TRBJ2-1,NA,CASSVVASDNNEQFF,TGTGCCAGCAGCGTAGTGGCTAGCGACAACAATGAGCAGTTCTTC
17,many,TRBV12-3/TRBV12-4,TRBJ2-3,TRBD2,CASSSSGLAGGRNTQYF,TGTGCCAGCAGTTCCTCGGGACTAGCGGGGGGGAGGAATACGCAGTATTTT